The following is a T cell receptor beta chain sequence with its context. The CDR3 spans 12 residues. Trimming shortened V by 3 bases and J by 0 bases, and 2 bases separated the two germline ends. Germline CDR1 reads KGHSH; CDR2 reads LQKENI. This entry is derived from a study of T cell changes during pregnancy in multiple sclerosis. Profiled with immunoSEQ multiplex PCR; TCRdb holds only in-frame clones, not every one. Of tens of thousands of clones in the sample, about 91% were seen once. This material consisted of CD4+ T cells from peripheral blood mononuclear cells, taken in the second trimester of pregnancy. The clonotype originates from a female donor with multiple sclerosis, enrolled in a pregnancy study. This rearrangement joins TRBV18 to TRBJ2-5; D call uncertain. CDR3 region: CASSPNQETQYF. In nucleotides, the CDR3 is TGTGCCAGCTCACCTAACCAAGAGACCCAGTACTTC.